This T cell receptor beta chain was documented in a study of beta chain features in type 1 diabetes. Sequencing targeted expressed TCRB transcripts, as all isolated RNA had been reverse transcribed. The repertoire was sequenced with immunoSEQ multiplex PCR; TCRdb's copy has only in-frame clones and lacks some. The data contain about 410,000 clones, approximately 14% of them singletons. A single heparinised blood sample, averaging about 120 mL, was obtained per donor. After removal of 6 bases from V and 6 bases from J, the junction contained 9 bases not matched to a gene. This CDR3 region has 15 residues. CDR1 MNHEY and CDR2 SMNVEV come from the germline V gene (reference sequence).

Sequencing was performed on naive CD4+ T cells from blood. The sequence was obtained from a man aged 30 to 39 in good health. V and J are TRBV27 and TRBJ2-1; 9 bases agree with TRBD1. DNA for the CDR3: TGTGCCAGCAGCCAGGACAGGGGCATTGGCAATGAGCAGTTCTTC. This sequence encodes CASSQDRGIGNEQFF.